The 21 T cell receptor beta chains below come from one sample, sequenced in a study of cytomegalovirus exposure and HLA in healthy donors. This PCR relied on a set of 60 Vbeta primers and 13 Jbeta primers. Assay: immunoSEQ multiplex PCR; the TCRdb copy retains only in-frame clones and omits some. This table has more than 150,000 clones, 70% to 90% appearing once. The sequencing input was PBMCs. All receptors derive from a woman in her twenties or thirties in good health and CMV-seronegative.

The rearrangement uses TRBV2 and TRBJ2-3; D may be TRBD1 (5 bases). The V and J ends lost 2 bases and 0 bases respectively, with 12 bases between them. Germline CDR1 reads SNHLY; CDR2 reads FYNNEI. The CDR3 extends over 16 amino acids. CDR3 in amino acids: CASSEKRAGSTDTQYF. The CDR3 nucleotides are TGTGCCAGCAGTGAAAAAAGGGCAGGGAGCACAGATACGCAGTATTTT. The full variable domain, rest sourced from reference TRBV2 and TRBJ2-3, is EPEVTQTPSHQVTQMGQEVILRCVPISNHLYFYWYRQILGQKVEFLVSFYNNEISEKSEIFDDQFSVERPDGSNFTLKIRSTKLEDSAMYFCASSEKRAGSTDTQYFGPGTRLTVL.

The chain employs TRBV2 and TRBJ2-2; 14 nucleotides line up with TRBD2. CDR1 and CDR2 from the germline V gene are SNHLY and FYNNEI. The CDR3 is 20 residues long. With V trimmed by 0 bases and J by 3 bases, 9 bases remained unmatched. The CDR3 spells CASSEAPGLAGGTYTGELFF. In DNA, the CDR3 is TGTGCCAGCAGTGAAGCGCCCGGACTAGCGGGAGGTACGTACACCGGGGAGCTGTTTTTT. Using reference TRBV2 and TRBJ2-2 for the parts outside the CDR3, the full variable domain is EPEVTQTPSHQVTQMGQEVILRCVPISNHLYFYWYRQILGQKVEFLVSFYNNEISEKSEIFDDQFSVERPDGSNFTLKIRSTKLEDSAMYFCASSEAPGLAGGTYTGELFFGEGSRLTVL.

This chain joins TRBV4-3 and TRBJ2-7, with 11 bases identical to TRBD1. The CDR3 extends over 15 amino acids. CDR1 is LGHNA, CDR2 YSLEER, per germline. The J segment lost 3 bases and the V segment lost 4 bases, leaving 5 bases of the junction unmatched. The CDR3 sequence is CASSRQDRGLYEQYF. The CDR3 coding sequence is TGCGCCAGCAGCCGGCAGGACAGGGGGCTCTACGAGCAGTACTTC.

The chain links TRBV7-8 to TRBJ1-4; maybe TRBD1 (6 bases). V was cut by 0 bases and J by 7 bases, with 9 bases left in between. Germline CDR1 reads SGHVS; CDR2 reads FQNEAQ. The length of the CDR3 is 14 residues. CDR3 residues: CASSLARGAEKLFF. CDR3 bases: TGTGCCAGCAGCTTAGCGCGGGGGGCTGAAAAACTGTTTTTT.

The V call is TRBV5-5, the J call TRBJ1-1, with D hard to call. Trimming left V 0 bases short and J 0 bases short, with 3 bases between. Germline CDR1 is SGHKS and CDR2 is YYEKEE (reference sequence). This CDR3 is built from 13 residues. The CDR3 sequence is CASSLGLNTEAFF. CDR3 DNA: TGTGCCAGCAGCTTGGGGCTGAACACTGAAGCTTTCTTT.

This rearrangement joins TRBV19 to TRBJ1-1, with D unclear. Germline V gives CDR1 LNHDA, CDR2 SQIVND (reference sequence). There are 15 residues in the CDR3. Deletions cut 3 bases from V and 5 bases from J, with 16 bases between. Here the CDR3 reads CASSMGPRVGTEAFF. DNA for the CDR3: TGTGCCAGTAGTATGGGTCCGAGGGTTGGGACTGAAGCTTTCTTT.

The chain links TRBV28 to TRBJ2-1; 10 bases fit TRBD2. Trimming removed 4 bases from V and 7 bases from J; junction bases left unmatched: 4. Germline values: CDR1 MDHEN, CDR2 SYDVKM. This CDR3 contains 14 residues. This chain's CDR3 is CASSSLAGVNEQFF. The CDR3 coding sequence is TGTGCCAGCAGTTCCCTAGCGGGAGTTAATGAGCAGTTCTTC.

This chain links TRBV4-1 with TRBJ2-1, with TRBD2 matching over 7 bases. Germline loops: CDR1 MGHRA, CDR2 YSYEKL. Trimming cost V 0 bases and J 0 bases; bases outside gene matches: 8. CDR3 size: 18 residues. CDR3 DNA: TGCGCCAGCAGCCAAGAGGGAGCGGGGAGCCTCTCCTACAATGAGCAGTTCTTC. Its protein is CASSQEGAGSLSYNEQFF.

The chain combines TRBV28 with TRBJ1-1; D may be TRBD1 (6 bases). CDR1 is MDHEN, CDR2 SYDVKM, per germline. CDR3 length: 12 amino acids. With 6 bases removed from V and 11 bases from J, the gap between germline ends came to 16 bases. DNA of the CDR3: TGTGCCAGCAGCAATACAGGGCTTGCGGCTTTCTTT. It specifies CASSNTGLAAFF.

This chain links TRBV2 with TRBJ2-5; 9 bases are a match to TRBD2. Germline CDR1 reads SNHLY; CDR2 reads FYNNEI. CDR3 length: 17 amino acids. After removal of 3 bases from V and 2 bases from J, the junction contained 10 bases not matched to a gene. The CDR3 coding sequence is TGTGCCAGCAGTGACGCTAGCGGGGCCGCCGGTCAAGAGACCCAGTACTTC. It translates to CASSDASGAAGQETQYF.

As for this clone: Other DNA sequences in this specimen translate into the identical CDR3. The chain carries TRBV7-2 and TRBJ2-1; 8 bases match TRBD1. The J segment lost 2 bases and the V segment lost 5 bases, leaving 5 bases of the junction unmatched. This CDR3 has 15 residues. The germline gives CDR1 SGHTA, CDR2 FQGNSA. CDR3 DNA sequence: TGTGCCAGCAGCCGTGGACAGGGTGCCTACAATGAGCAGTTCTTC. Translated, it gives CASSRGQGAYNEQFF.

The CDR3 bases are TGTGCCAGCAGTTTGTCCTCGGTGACAGGGGGCTCGGGAGATACGCAGTATTTT. This sequence encodes CASSLSSVTGGSGDTQYF. J is TRBJ2-3 and V is TRBV28, with 10 bases that match TRBD1. Germline lookup yields CDR1 MDHEN and CDR2 SYDVKM. Trimming took 3 bases from V and 5 from J; bases not matched to a gene: 14. The CDR3 runs 18 residues.

This clone came up a few times. V usage is TRBV5-1 and J usage is TRBJ1-1, with 7 bases fitting TRBD1. Germline assignment: CDR1 SGHRS and CDR2 YFSETQ. J was trimmed by 1 base and V by 6 bases; bases with no gene match: 9. This CDR3 has 15 amino acids. Here the CDR3 DNA reads TGCGCCAGCACCATCGATGACAGGGCGAACACTGAAGCTTTCTTT. This translates into CASTIDDRANTEAFF.

V usage is TRBV7-2 and J usage is TRBJ2-5; 9 bases are shared with TRBD2. J gave up 5 bases and V 5 bases, and 6 bases lay outside the gene matches. The CDR3 extends over 14 amino acids. Per germline, CDR1 SGHTA and CDR2 FQGNSA. The CDR3 spells CASSLSGSRETQYF. CDR3 coding DNA: TGTGCCAGCAGCCTTAGCGGGAGTCGGGAGACCCAGTACTTC.

The chain employs TRBV28 and TRBJ2-3, with D unresolved. This CDR3 region has 16 residues. The ends were cut back, 5 bases at V and 0 bases at J, with 15 bases in the middle. Germline values: CDR1 MDHEN, CDR2 SYDVKM. The CDR3 sequence is CASSRPSGGSTDTQYF. CDR3 DNA: TGTGCCAGCAGTCGGCCTAGTGGCGGAAGCACAGATACGCAGTATTTT.

The CDR3 DNA sequence: TGCGCCAGCAGGGTACTGACAGGGGGCGCTGGCAATGAGCAGTTCTTC. Protein sequence: CASRVLTGGAGNEQFF. The chain carries TRBV10-1 and TRBJ2-1; 10 bases are a match to TRBD1. The V and J ends lost 6 bases and 6 bases, in that order; junction bases with no gene match: 11. The CDR3 length is 16 residues. CDR1 is WNHNN, CDR2 SYGVQD, per germline (reference sequence).

The chain recombines TRBV9 with TRBJ2-2; possible D gene TRBD2, 6 bases. Per germline, CDR1 SGDLS and CDR2 YYNGEE. V was pared by 0 bases and J by 6 bases, with 12 bases between. The CDR3 length is 15 residues. This CDR3 is CASSVVGSQPGELFF. As DNA, the CDR3 is TGTGCCAGCAGCGTAGTCGGGAGTCAGCCCGGGGAGCTGTTTTTT.

Worth noting for this clone: Other DNA sequences in the same sample also yield this CDR3. V and J are TRBV10-3 and TRBJ2-3; 12 nucleotides line up with TRBD2. This CDR3 region has 20 residues. From germline, CDR1 is ENHRY and CDR2 SYGVKD. Trimming took 8 bases from V and 7 from J; bases not matched to a gene: 25. In DNA, the CDR3 is TGTGCCATCTCTTCGAGCTCGGTGGCTAGCGGGGGGGCACCCGGGAATACGCAGTATTTT. It specifies CAISSSSVASGGAPGNTQYF.

This clone was seen just once. The J gene is TRBJ2-7, the V gene TRBV6-5; 10 bases agree with TRBD1. Germline CDR1 reads MNHEY; CDR2 reads SVGAGI. The V and J ends lost 6 bases and 7 bases, in that order; junction bases with no gene match: 12. The CDR3 contains 15 residues. DNA of the CDR3: TGTGCCAGCAGGGCCCGGGACAGGGGAAAAGGAGAGCAGTACTTC. Its protein is CASRARDRGKGEQYF.

This clone was seen more than once but under ten times. The chain uses TRBV6-5 and TRBJ1-1; D is possibly TRBD1 (6 bases). Germline V lookup: CDR1 MNHEY, CDR2 SVGAGI. Trimming took off 0 bases at V and 4 bases at J, with 12 bases between the two ends. CDR3 length: 15 amino acids. The CDR3 reads CASSYSIGGVTEAFF. For the CDR3, the DNA is TGTGCCAGCAGTTACTCTATAGGGGGGGTCACTGAAGCTTTCTTT.

The V and J genes are TRBV7-2 and TRBJ2-1; perhaps TRBD1 as D (6 bases). Trimming took off 2 bases at V and 8 bases at J, with 22 bases between the two ends. The CDR3 spans 17 residues. Germline-derived CDR1 and CDR2 are SGHTA and FQGNSA. The CDR3 sequence is CASSLRGYVTARDEQFF. As DNA, the CDR3 is TGTGCCAGCAGCTTAAGGGGGTATGTGACCGCCAGGGATGAGCAGTTCTTC.